Only a few counts were recorded for the clone carrying this T cell receptor beta chain. Its antigen is not known. 60 Vbeta and 13 Jbeta primers were used in PCR. Sequencing was performed with immunoSEQ multiplex PCR; in TCRdb, only in-frame clones are kept and a portion is missing. The table has about 140,000 clones, 80% to 85% seen once. This record comes from a study of cytomegalovirus exposure and HLA in healthy donors. Regarding the study as a whole: V- and J-gene trimming in TCR beta was tied to a missense DCLRE1C variant by an analysis performed later.

Germline V lookup: CDR1 SGHTA, CDR2 FQGTGA. The CDR3 has 13 residues. The ends were cut back, 5 bases at V and 6 bases at J, with 10 bases in the middle. This TCR was sampled from a male donor in good health and CMV-seropositive. This chain uses TRBV7-3 with TRBJ2-2; D call uncertain. The sequenced material came from PBMCs. The CDR3 DNA is TGTGCCAGCAGCCTAAGCGCATCCGGGGAGCTGTTTTTT. Residues: CASSLSASGELFF.